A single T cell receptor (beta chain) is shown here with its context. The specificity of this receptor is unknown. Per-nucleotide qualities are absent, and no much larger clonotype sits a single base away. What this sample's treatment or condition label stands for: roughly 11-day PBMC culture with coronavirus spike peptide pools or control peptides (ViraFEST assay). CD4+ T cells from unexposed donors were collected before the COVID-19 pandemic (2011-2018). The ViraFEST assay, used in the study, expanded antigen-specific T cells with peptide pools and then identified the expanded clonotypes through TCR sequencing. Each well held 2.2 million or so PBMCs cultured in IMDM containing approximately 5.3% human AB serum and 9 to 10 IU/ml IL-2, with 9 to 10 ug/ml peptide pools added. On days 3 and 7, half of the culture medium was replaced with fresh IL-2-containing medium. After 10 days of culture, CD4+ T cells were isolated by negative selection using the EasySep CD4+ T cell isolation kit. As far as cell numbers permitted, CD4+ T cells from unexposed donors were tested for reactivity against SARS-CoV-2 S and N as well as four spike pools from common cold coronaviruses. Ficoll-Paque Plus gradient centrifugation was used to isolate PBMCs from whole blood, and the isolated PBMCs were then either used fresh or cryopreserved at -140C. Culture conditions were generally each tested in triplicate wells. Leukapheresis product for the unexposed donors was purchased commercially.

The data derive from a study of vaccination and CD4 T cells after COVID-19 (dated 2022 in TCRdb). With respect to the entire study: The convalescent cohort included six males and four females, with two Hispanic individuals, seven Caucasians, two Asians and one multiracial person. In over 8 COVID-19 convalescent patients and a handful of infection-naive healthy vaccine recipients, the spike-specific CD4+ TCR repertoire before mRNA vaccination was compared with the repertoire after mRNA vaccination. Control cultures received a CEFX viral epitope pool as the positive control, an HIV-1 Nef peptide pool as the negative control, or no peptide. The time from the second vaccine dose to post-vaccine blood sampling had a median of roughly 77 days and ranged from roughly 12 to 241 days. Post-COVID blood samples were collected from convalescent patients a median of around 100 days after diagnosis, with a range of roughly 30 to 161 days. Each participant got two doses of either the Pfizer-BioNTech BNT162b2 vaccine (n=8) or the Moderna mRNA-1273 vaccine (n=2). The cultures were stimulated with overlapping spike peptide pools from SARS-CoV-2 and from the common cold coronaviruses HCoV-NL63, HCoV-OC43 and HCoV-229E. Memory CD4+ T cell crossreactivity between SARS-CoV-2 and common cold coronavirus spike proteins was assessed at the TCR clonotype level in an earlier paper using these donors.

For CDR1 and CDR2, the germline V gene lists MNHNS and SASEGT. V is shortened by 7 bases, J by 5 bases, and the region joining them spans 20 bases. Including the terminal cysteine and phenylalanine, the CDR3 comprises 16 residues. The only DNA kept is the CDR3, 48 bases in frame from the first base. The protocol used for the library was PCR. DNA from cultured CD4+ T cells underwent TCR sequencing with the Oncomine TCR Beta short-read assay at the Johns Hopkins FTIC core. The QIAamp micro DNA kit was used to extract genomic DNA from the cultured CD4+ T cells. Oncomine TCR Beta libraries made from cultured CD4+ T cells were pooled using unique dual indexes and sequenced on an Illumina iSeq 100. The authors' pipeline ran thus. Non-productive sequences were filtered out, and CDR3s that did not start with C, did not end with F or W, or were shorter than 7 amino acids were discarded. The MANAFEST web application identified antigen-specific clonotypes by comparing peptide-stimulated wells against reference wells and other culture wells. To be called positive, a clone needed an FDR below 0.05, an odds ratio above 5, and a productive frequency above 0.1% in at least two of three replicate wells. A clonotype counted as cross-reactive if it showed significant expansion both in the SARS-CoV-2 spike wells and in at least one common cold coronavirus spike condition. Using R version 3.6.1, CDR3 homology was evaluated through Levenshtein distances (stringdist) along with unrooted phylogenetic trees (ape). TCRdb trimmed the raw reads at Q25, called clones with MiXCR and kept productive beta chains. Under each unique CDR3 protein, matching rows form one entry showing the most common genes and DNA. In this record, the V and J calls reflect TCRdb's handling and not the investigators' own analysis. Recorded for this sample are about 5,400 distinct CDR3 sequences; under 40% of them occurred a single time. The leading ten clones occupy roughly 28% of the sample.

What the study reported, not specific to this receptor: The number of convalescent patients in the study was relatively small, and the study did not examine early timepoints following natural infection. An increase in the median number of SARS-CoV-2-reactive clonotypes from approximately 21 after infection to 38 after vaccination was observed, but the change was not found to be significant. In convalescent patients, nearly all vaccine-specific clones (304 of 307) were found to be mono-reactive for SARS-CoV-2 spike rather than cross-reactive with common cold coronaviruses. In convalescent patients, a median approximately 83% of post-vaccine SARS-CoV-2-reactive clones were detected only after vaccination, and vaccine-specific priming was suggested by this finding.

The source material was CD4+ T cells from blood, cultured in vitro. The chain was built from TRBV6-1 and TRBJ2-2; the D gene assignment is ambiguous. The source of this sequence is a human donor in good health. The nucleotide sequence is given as TGTGCCAGCATCCCCTCGTGGGGTAGGCGAACCGGGGAGCTGTTTTTT. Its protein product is CASIPSWGRRTGELFF.